Below, 10 T cell receptor beta chains from the same sample are listed, as sequenced in a study of blood T cell repertoires in COVID-19 (dated by TCRdb to about 2020). Libraries were built with the immunoSEQ multiplex PCR assay. The table was pulled from immuneACCESS by TCRdb, which kept in-frame rearrangements only. Such tables lose some clones; where checked, under half of the loss comes from unresolved V genes, and the rest has no known cause. The sample yields about 380,000 clones; approximately 87% were counted once. The leading ten clones occupy 1.3% of the sample. Sequencing was performed on PBMCs or T cells enriched from blood (not recorded which). These receptors were obtained from a man aged 25-40 years who had recovered from COVID-19.

This rearrangement joins TRBV19 to TRBJ1-1, with TRBD1 matching over 8 bases. There are 14 residues in the CDR3. V was clipped by 4 bases and J by 2 bases; unmatched bases: 3. Per the germline V gene, CDR1 is LNHDA and CDR2 is SQIVND (reference sequence). DNA of the CDR3: TGTGCCAGTAGTAATCAGGGGGCTAACACTGAAGCTTTCTTT. Amino acids: CASSNQGANTEAFF.

The chain joins TRBV6-5 to TRBJ1-2; 8 bases line up with TRBD1. CDR3 length equals 15 residues. J lost 5 bases, V lost 6 bases, and 11 bases had no gene match. Germline CDR1 and CDR2: MNHEY and SVGAGI. The CDR3 is CASSQGGDRKYGYTF. Written as DNA, the CDR3 is TGTGCCAGCAGCCAGGGCGGGGACAGGAAGTATGGCTACACCTTC.

The chain carries TRBV4-1 and TRBJ1-5; D remains ambiguous. Germline CDR1 and CDR2: MGHRA and YSYEKL. With 0 bases removed from V and 3 bases from J, the gap between germline ends came to 12 bases. This CDR3 has 16 residues. The CDR3 region has the DNA TGCGCCAGCAGCCAAGAAGGACGAGGGTTCAATCAGCCCCAGCATTTT. Protein sequence: CASSQEGRGFNQPQHF.

Of note for this clone: The sample has other DNA sequences that encode this CDR3 too. This rearrangement joins TRBV12-3 or TRBV12-4 to TRBJ1-2, with D unclear. The V and J ends lost 6 bases and 8 bases respectively, with 10 bases between them. The CDR3 has 11 amino acids. The CDR3 is CASSLRGGYTF. The CDR3 nucleotides read TGTGCCAGCAGCCTCAGAGGGGGCTACACCTTC.

V and J are TRBV6-6 and TRBJ2-6; the D gene is possibly TRBD1 (6 bases). The V gene's germline CDR1 is MNHNY and CDR2 SVGAGI (reference sequence). CDR3 size: 18 residues. Deletions cut 5 bases from V and 2 bases from J, with 19 bases between. The CDR3 DNA is TGTGCCAGCAGTCGCCCGGACAGTTACTTAGCTGGGGCCAACGTCCTGACTTTC. Translated: CASSRPDSYLAGANVLTF.

This clone has just one count. The rearrangement links TRBV24-1 to TRBJ1-3, with D tentatively TRBD1 (6 bases). V was clipped by 1 base and J by 4 bases, with 16 bases between them. The CDR3 has 17 residues. Germline CDR1 is KGHDR and CDR2 is SFDVKD. The CDR3 region has the DNA TGTGCCACCAGTGATTTACTTTGGGGGCGCCCCGGAAACACCATATATTTT. It specifies CATSDLLWGRPGNTIYF.

V and J are TRBV19 and TRBJ1-1; 7 bases agree with TRBD1. The CDR3 loop spans 16 amino acids. CDR1 is LNHDA, CDR2 SQIVND, per germline (reference sequence). After removal of 9 bases from V and 0 bases from J, the junction contained 13 bases not matched to a gene. Written as DNA, the CDR3 is TGTGCCAGCGAACAGGGGAAACTTAAAATGAACACTGAAGCTTTCTTT. Translation: CASEQGKLKMNTEAFF.

This sequence joins TRBV6-1 and TRBJ2-5; D gene unclear. The V gene's germline CDR1 is MNHNS and CDR2 SASEGT. Trimming pared 3 bases from V and 5 bases from J, leaving 7 bases between. The CDR3 runs to 12 residues. The CDR3 sequence: CASSESLETQYF. As DNA, the CDR3 is TGTGCCAGCAGTGAGAGCCTGGAGACCCAGTACTTC.

V is TRBV11-2 and J is TRBJ2-5; TRBD2 is a possible D gene (5 bases). The V and J ends lost 4 bases and 4 bases respectively, with 10 bases between them. In germline, CDR1 is SGHAT, CDR2 FQNNGV. This CDR3 contains 13 residues. Here the CDR3 DNA reads TGTGCCAGCAGCTGGGGAGAGGTAGAGACCCAGTACTTC. It yields the protein CASSWGEVETQYF.

The chain is built from TRBV29-1 and TRBJ2-5, with 15 nucleotides matching TRBD2. Germline values: CDR1 SQVTM, CDR2 ANQGSEA. CDR3 length: 15 amino acids. Losses at the gene ends were 6 bases for V and 5 bases for J; bases not matched to a gene: 7. CDR3 DNA: TGCAGCGTGTGGACTAGCGGGGGGGAGAGGGAGACCCAGTACTTC. Its translation: CSVWTSGGERETQYF.